Listed below are T cell receptor beta chains from one sample, sequenced in a study of blood T cell repertoires in COVID-19. Assay used: immunoSEQ multiplex PCR; TCRdb lists only in-frame clones, some missing. This table has around 160,000 clones, just under 80% appearing once. The sample consisted of peripheral blood. These receptors were collected from an elderly woman with acute or convalescent COVID-19. Each CDR3 is given with its conserved first and last residue. The D gene is left open where the match is weak. For some rows the clone size is stated as once, few or many, or as a class when expanded; others skip it.

V gene	D gene	clone size	CDR3 length	J gene	CDR3 DNA	CDR3 protein
TRBV7-2	TRBD2	NA	16	TRBJ2-7	TGTGCCAGCAGCTTAGTGAGTAGCGGGAGTTCTAACGAGCAGTACTTC	CASSLVSSGSSNEQYF
TRBV27	TRBD1	NA	15	TRBJ1-1	TGTGCCAGTACCCGAAGACAGGGTTGGAGCACTGAAGCTTTCTTT	CASTRRQGWSTEAFF
TRBV11-3	NA	NA	15	TRBJ1-5	TGTGCCAGCAGCCCAGAATGGGGCGGCAATCAGCCCCAGCATTTT	CASSPEWGGNQPQHF
TRBV11-3	NA	few	12	TRBJ2-3	TGTGCCAGCAGCCGAACGAGGGATACGCAGTATTTT	CASSRTRDTQYF
TRBV2	NA	NA	15	TRBJ2-7	TGTGCCAGCAGTGAATGGGGTGAACAGGGGAGGGAGCAGTACTTC	CASSEWGEQGREQYF
TRBV2	NA	NA	14	TRBJ1-5	TGTGCCAGCAGTGGGGAGTCGATTAATCAGCCCCAGCATTTT	CASSGESINQPQHF
TRBV7-2	NA	NA	17	TRBJ2-6	TGTGCCAGCAGCTTAAGTTTGGGGCGCATGGGGGCCAACGTCCTGACTTTC	CASSLSLGRMGANVLTF
TRBV6-5	NA	NA	15	TRBJ1-5	TGTGCCATAGCAATCGGGGGAGTCGGCAATCAGCCCCAGCATTTT	CAIAIGGVGNQPQHF
TRBV10-3	TRBD1	NA	16	TRBJ2-7	TGTGCCATCAGTGAGTCGAAGGGACAGGGCTCTTTCGAGCAGTACTTC	CAISESKGQGSFEQYF
TRBV2	TRBD1	NA	18	TRBJ1-5	TGTGCCAGCAGTGATCGACAGGGGGCGAGAAGGAGCAGCCAGCCCCAGCATTTT	CASSDRQGARRSSQPQHF
TRBV19	NA	NA	14	TRBJ1-2	TGTGCCACGAAGAGGGCGGAAGCTAACTATGGCTACACCTTC	CATKRAEANYGYTF
TRBV2	TRBD1	NA	15	TRBJ1-6	TGTGCCAGCAGAAGACAGGGGGCTATGAATTCACCCCTCCACTTT	CASRRQGAMNSPLHF
TRBV19	NA	NA	17	TRBJ2-1	TGTGCCAGTAGTAACACCTGGGGCAGTGGTTCCTACAATGAGCAGTTCTTC	CASSNTWGSGSYNEQFF
TRBV9	NA	NA	15	TRBJ2-7	TGTGCCAGCAGCGTAGGGCCAGGGGTCTCCTACGAGCAGTACTTC	CASSVGPGVSYEQYF
TRBV3-1/TRBV3-2	NA	NA	13	TRBJ1-2	TGTGCCAGCAGCCAAGACAAGAGCTATGGCTACACCTTC	CASSQDKSYGYTF
TRBV7-9	NA	NA	14	TRBJ1-1	TGTGCCAGCAGCTTAGCCGACAGACAAACTGAAGCTTTCTTT	CASSLADRQTEAFF
TRBV5-1	NA	NA	15	TRBJ1-6	TGCGCCAGCAGCTTTAGGAGCTCCTATAATTCACCCCTCCACTTT	CASSFRSSYNSPLHF
TRBV7-9	TRBD1	NA	13	TRBJ1-1	TGTGCCAGCAGCTGGGACAGTAACACTGAAGCTTTCTTT	CASSWDSNTEAFF
TRBV28	NA	NA	14	TRBJ2-1	TGTGCCAGCAGCCCCCCGGGGTCCTACAATGAGCAGTTCTTC	CASSPPGSYNEQFF
TRBV18	NA	NA	14	TRBJ2-1	TGTGCCAGCTCACCACCGGTAACATACAATGAGCAGTTCTTC	CASSPPVTYNEQFF
TRBV19	TRBD1	once	14	TRBJ2-1	TGTGCCAGTAGTGACAGGGGCGTTGTCGATGAGCAGTTCTTC	CASSDRGVVDEQFF
TRBV27	TRBD1	NA	15	TRBJ1-4	TGTGCCAGCAGTTTATTTACAGGGGGGACTGAAAAACTGTTTTTT	CASSLFTGGTEKLFF
TRBV3-1/TRBV3-2	NA	NA	14	TRBJ2-7	TGTGCCAGCAGGCAGACAGGACGATCCTACGAGCAGTACTTC	CASRQTGRSYEQYF
TRBV13	NA	few	14	TRBJ1-6	TGTGCCAGCAGCTTAGGTGGCGGTAATTCACCCCTCCACTTT	CASSLGGGNSPLHF
TRBV2	TRBD2	NA	19	TRBJ2-3	TGTGCCAGCAGTGAAATTCCCTCTGTTCGGGGGGGATACACAGATACGCAGTATTTT	CASSEIPSVRGGYTDTQYF
TRBV27	TRBD1	NA	15	TRBJ1-2	TGTGCCAGCAGTGCCCCGGGACAGGGAAACTATGGCTACACCTTC	CASSAPGQGNYGYTF
TRBV23-1	NA	NA	18	TRBJ1-6	TGCGCCAGCAGTCAATCGAGGGGGGGCGCAGTCAGGGGTTCACCCCTCCACTTT	CASSQSRGGAVRGSPLHF
TRBV27	TRBD1	NA	14	TRBJ1-5	TGTGCCAGCAGGGGAGACAGGGAGAATCAGCCCCAGCATTTT	CASRGDRENQPQHF